A selection of T cell receptor beta chains follows, all from one sample in a study of cytomegalovirus exposure and HLA in healthy donors. Profiling relied on immunoSEQ multiplex PCR, and the TCRdb table lists in-frame clones only, not all of them. The repertoire holds roughly 72,000 clones, 60% to 80% seen once, with about 22% in the top ten. The sample taken for sequencing was PBMCs. The origin of the receptors is a woman aged 40 to 55 in good health and CMV-seropositive. Both conserved end residues are part of each CDR3. D genes are given only for firm matches. Part of the rows lack a size; the others show once, few, many or a class for expanded clones.

>TRBD1|TRBV19|TRBJ1-2|NA
CASNDRGLGGYTF
TGTGCCAGTAATGACAGGGGGCTTGGTGGCTACACCTTC
>NA|TRBV6-5|TRBJ2-7|NA
CASSTGIVNADEQYF
TGTGCCAGCAGTACAGGTATCGTCAACGCGGACGAGCAGTACTTC
>TRBD1|TRBV30|TRBJ1-2|NA
CAWRGTGNNYGYTF
TGTGCCTGGAGGGGGACAGGGAACAACTATGGCTACACCTTC
>NA|TRBV20-1|TRBJ2-7|NA
CSATYAYEQYF
TGCAGTGCTACCTATGCCTACGAGCAGTACTTC
>TRBD2|TRBV28|TRBJ2-1|NA
CASSSLGGGRALANEQFF
TGTGCCAGCAGTTCCCTCGGTGGCGGGAGGGCCCTAGCCAATGAGCAGTTCTTC
>TRBD1|TRBV30|TRBJ1-4|NA
CAWSTGAGNEKLFF
TGTGCCTGGAGCACAGGGGCTGGGAATGAAAAACTGTTTTTT
>NA|TRBV6-8|TRBJ1-3|NA
CASSYSGTQPSGNTIYF
TGTGCCAGCAGTTACTCCGGGACACAGCCCTCTGGAAACACCATATATTTT
>TRBD2|TRBV5-1|TRBJ2-4|NA
CASSFQTSGKAKNIQYF
TGCGCCAGCAGCTTCCAGACTAGCGGGAAAGCCAAAAACATTCAGTACTTC
>NA|TRBV15|TRBJ1-6|NA
CATSTPDGETPLHF
TGTGCCACCAGCACCCCGGACGGGGAGACACCCCTCCACTTT
>NA|TRBV30|TRBJ2-1|NA
CAWSRWRGLEDEQFF
TGTGCCTGGAGTCGATGGCGGGGCCTTGAAGATGAGCAGTTCTTC
>NA|TRBV6-5|TRBJ2-5|NA
CASSPGGGLVETQYF
TGTGCCAGCTCCCCCGGGGGAGGTCTTGTAGAGACCCAGTACTTC
>NA|TRBV30|TRBJ2-4|once
CAWSYTRGTHKNIQYF
TGTGCCTGGAGCTATACCCGCGGGACTCACAAAAACATTCAGTACTTC
>NA|TRBV25-1|TRBJ1-6|NA
CASTGLSNSPLHF
TGTGCCAGCACGGGGTTGTCGAATTCACCCCTCCACTTT
>NA|TRBV10-3|TRBJ2-5|NA
CAIRGQPGETQYF
TGTGCCATCAGGGGGCAGCCTGGGGAGACCCAGTACTTC
>NA|TRBV19|TRBJ1-2|few
CASNTNTGSYTF
TGTGCCAGTAATACAAATACAGGATCCTACACCTTC
>NA|TRBV6-5|TRBJ2-7|NA
CASSSSVKGPDEQYF
TGTGCCAGCAGTTCCTCGGTAAAGGGGCCGGACGAGCAGTACTTC
>TRBD1|TRBV28|TRBJ2-5|NA
CASSPRGRETQYF
TGTGCCAGCAGTCCCAGGGGGCGGGAGACCCAGTACTTC
>NA|TRBV28|TRBJ1-2|NA
CASSRGNYGYTF
TGTGCCAGCAGCCGGGGGAACTACGGCTACACCTTC
>TRBD1|TRBV19|TRBJ1-1|few
CASIRDRGENTEAFF
TGTGCCAGTATTCGGGACAGGGGCGAGAACACTGAAGCTTTCTTT
>TRBD2|TRBV13|TRBJ2-7|NA
CASSSSLAGDADEQYF
TGTGCCAGCAGCTCATCACTAGCGGGAGATGCGGACGAGCAGTACTTC
>TRBD1|TRBV5-1|TRBJ1-2|few
CASRFGTGKDYGYTF
TGCGCCAGCAGATTCGGGACAGGGAAAGATTATGGCTACACCTTC
>TRBD2|TRBV5-1|TRBJ2-1|NA
CASKREASGASSYNEQFF
TGCGCCAGCAAACGGGAGGCTAGCGGGGCGAGCTCCTACAATGAGCAGTTCTTC
>NA|TRBV4-2|TRBJ2-7|NA
CASSQTISGSYEQYF
TGTGCCAGCAGCCAAACGATTAGCGGTTCCTACGAGCAGTACTTC
>TRBD2|TRBV6-1|TRBJ2-3|NA
CASRIAGGLTDTQYF
TGTGCCAGCAGGATAGCGGGAGGGCTCACAGATACGCAGTATTTT
>TRBD1|TRBV6-6|TRBJ1-2|NA
CASSQRQGSANYGYTF
TGTGCCAGCAGTCAGAGACAGGGGTCCGCTAACTATGGCTACACCTTC
>NA|TRBV5-6|TRBJ2-6|NA
CASSPSYNSGANVLTF
TGTGCCAGCAGCCCATCTTACAACTCTGGGGCCAACGTCCTGACTTTC
>TRBD1|TRBV5-1|TRBJ1-4|NA
CASSLAGQGDEKLFF
TGCGCCAGCAGCTTGGCGGGACAGGGGGATGAAAAACTGTTTTTT
>TRBD1|TRBV5-1|TRBJ2-3|few
CASSLEGTGRTDTQYF
TGCGCCAGCAGCTTGGAAGGGACAGGGCGAACAGATACGCAGTATTTT
>NA|TRBV5-1|TRBJ1-6|NA
CASSLSGNWYKDNSPLHF
TGCGCCAGCAGCTTGTCAGGGAACTGGTACAAGGACAATTCACCCCTCCACTTT
>NA|TRBV6-6|TRBJ1-1|NA
CASSQQGPNTEAFF
TGTGCCAGCAGTCAACAGGGACCGAACACTGAAGCTTTCTTT
>TRBD1|TRBV28|TRBJ1-2|NA
CASSPSSTGGFYGYTF
TGTGCCAGCAGTCCATCATCGACAGGGGGATTCTATGGCTACACCTTC
>TRBD2|TRBV6-1|TRBJ2-2|NA
CASSGLAGVAGELFF
TGTGCCAGCAGTGGACTAGCGGGAGTTGCCGGGGAGCTGTTTTTT
>NA|TRBV28|TRBJ1-5|NA
CASTRPGNQPQHF
TGTGCCAGCACCCGCCCCGGGAATCAGCCCCAGCATTTT
>NA|TRBV5-1|TRBJ2-7|NA
CASSTYRSSYEQYF
TGCGCCAGCAGCACGTATCGTAGCTCCTACGAGCAGTACTTC
>NA|TRBV30|TRBJ2-7|NA
CAWSGMGEQYF
TGTGCCTGGAGCGGGATGGGCGAGCAGTACTTC
>NA|TRBV28|TRBJ2-6|NA
CASRSRWPGGSGANVLTF
TGTGCCAGCAGGTCGAGGTGGCCTGGAGGCTCTGGGGCCAACGTCCTGACTTTC
>TRBD1|TRBV9|TRBJ2-7|NA
CASSVGTGLPTEQYF
TGTGCCAGCAGCGTAGGGACAGGGCTCCCTACGGAGCAGTACTTC
>TRBD2|TRBV15|TRBJ2-7|NA
CATSRGTSGSRVEQYF
TGTGCCACCAGCAGGGGGACTAGCGGGAGTAGAGTCGAGCAGTACTTC
>NA|TRBV4-1|TRBJ2-1|NA
CASSVPLNHEQFF
TGCGCCAGCAGTGTCCCTCTAAACCATGAGCAGTTCTTC
>TRBD1|TRBV6-5|TRBJ2-7|once
CASSSGTGYYEQYF
TGTGCCAGCAGCTCCGGGACAGGGTACTACGAGCAGTACTTC
>NA|TRBV7-9|TRBJ1-4|NA
CASSLIRGTTNEKLFF
TGTGCCAGCAGCTTAATCAGGGGAACAACTAATGAAAAACTGTTTTTT
>TRBD1|TRBV5-1|TRBJ1-2|NA
CASSLAGQGGRGGYTF
TGCGCCAGCAGCTTGGCTGGACAGGGTGGCCGGGGTGGCTACACCTTC
>TRBD1|TRBV5-4|TRBJ1-1|NA
CASSLGTGERGTEAFF
TGTGCCAGCAGCTTGGGGACAGGGGAAAGGGGCACTGAAGCTTTCTTT
>NA|TRBV28|TRBJ2-7|NA
CASSQVRARDYEQYF
TGTGCCAGCAGCCAGGTTCGGGCGCGGGACTACGAGCAGTACTTC
>NA|TRBV2|TRBJ2-5|few
CASSDGTYQETQYF
TGTGCCAGCAGTGACGGGACATACCAAGAGACCCAGTACTTC
>NA|TRBV30|TRBJ2-7|few
CAWSPLFYEQYF
TGTGCCTGGAGTCCCTTATTCTACGAGCAGTACTTC
>NA|TRBV9|TRBJ1-6|few
CASSVGRRGVGSPLHF
TGTGCCAGCAGCGTAGGGCGCAGGGGTGTTGGTTCACCCCTCCACTTT
>NA|TRBV7-9|TRBJ1-2|NA
CASSLAGPDGYTF
TGTGCCAGCAGCCTAGCGGGGCCCGATGGCTACACCTTC
>NA|TRBV29-1|TRBJ1-1|NA
CSVTGGAESTEAFF
TGCAGCGTTACGGGGGGCGCAGAGAGCACTGAAGCTTTCTTT
>NA|TRBV28|TRBJ1-1|NA
CASSSQVPPEAFF
TGTGCCAGCAGTTCACAGGTCCCACCTGAAGCTTTCTTT
>TRBD1|TRBV4-1|TRBJ2-3|NA
CASSQDYTGQGAADTQYF
TGCGCCAGCAGCCAAGATTACACGGGACAGGGGGCGGCAGATACGCAGTATTTT
>TRBD1|TRBV19|TRBJ2-3|NA
CASSDRGRVGTQYF
TGTGCCAGTAGTGACAGGGGGCGGGTTGGTACGCAGTATTTT
>TRBD1|TRBV18|TRBJ1-1|NA
CASSPKATGGGEAFF
TGTGCCAGCTCACCAAAAGCGACAGGGGGAGGTGAAGCTTTCTTT
>NA|TRBV18|TRBJ2-5|NA
CASSPNRQETQYF
TGTGCCAGCTCACCAAACAGGCAAGAGACCCAGTACTTC